Listed below are T cell receptor beta chains from one sample, sequenced in a study of T cell repertoires in cytomegalovirus infection. TCRdb reprocessed the reads with MiXCR, giving one entry per CDR3 protein. The sample consists of roughly 78,000 distinct CDR3 sequences, approximately 40% of them appearing once. Their antigens remain unidentified. The sample here was CD8+ T cells from cultured PBMCs, taken from culture after CMV antigen stimulation. The receptors stem from a human donor in good health (CMV status not recorded). Some clones in this sample may be carry-over from other donors' samples. CDR3s include the opening cysteine and the closing phenylalanine or tryptophan. D genes are given only for firm matches. Expanded clones get a size class; other rows say once, few or many, or leave the size out.

CASSQATGHLYEQYF	TGTGCCAGCAGCCAGGCCACGGGACATTTGTACGAGCAGTACTTC	TRBJ2-7	TRBV27	.	.
CASSLPSEVEEQYF	TGTGCCAGCAGCCTCCCGTCCGAGGTAGAAGAGCAGTACTTC	TRBJ2-7	TRBV7-2	.	.
CASSPSVQGVYEQYF	TGTGCCAGCAGCCCCAGTGTCCAGGGGGTCTACGAGCAGTACTTC	TRBJ2-7	TRBV7-9	TRBD1	.
CASSRNQGQNEAFF	TGCGCCAGCAGCCGAAACCAAGGACAGAATGAAGCTTTCTTT	TRBJ1-1	TRBV4-1	.	.
CSARHTENNEQFF	TGCAGTGCTAGGCACACAGAGAACAATGAGCAGTTCTTC	TRBJ2-1	TRBV20-1	.	.
CASSLTDRANEQFF	TGTGCCAGCAGTTTAACCGACAGGGCGAATGAGCAGTTCTTC	TRBJ2-1	TRBV27	TRBD1	.
CASKPGGASGYTF	TGTGCCAGCAAGCCAGGGGGCGCGAGTGGCTACACCTTC	TRBJ1-2	TRBV12-3/TRBV12-4	TRBD1	few
CASSSGARWEAFF	TGCGCCAGCAGCTCCGGGGCCCGTTGGGAAGCTTTCTTT	TRBJ1-1	TRBV5-1	.	.
CASSLSANREWYFGYTF	TGCGCCAGCAGCCTTTCCGCGAACAGGGAATGGTATTTTGGCTACACCTTC	TRBJ1-2	TRBV4-3	.	.
CASSHPGQANYGYTF	TGCGCCAGCAGCCACCCGGGACAAGCTAACTATGGCTACACCTTC	TRBJ1-2	TRBV4-1	.	few
CASSYDLNTGELFF	TGTGCCAGCAGTTACGACCTGAACACCGGGGAGCTGTTTTTT	TRBJ2-2	TRBV6-6	.	.
CASSQDKLTYGYTF	TGCGCCAGCAGCCAAGATAAGCTTACCTATGGCTACACCTTC	TRBJ1-2	TRBV4-3	.	.
CASSYKAGDDLNYGYTF	TGTGCCAGCAGTTATAAGGCAGGGGATGATCTTAACTATGGCTACACCTTC	TRBJ1-2	TRBV28	.	.
CASVGRDNEQFF	TGTGCCAGCGTGGGGAGGGACAATGAGCAGTTCTTC	TRBJ2-1	TRBV6-8	TRBD2	.
CASSGTGVNYGYTF	TGTGCCAGCAGTGGGACAGGGGTAAACTATGGCTACACCTTC	TRBJ1-2	TRBV2	TRBD1	.
CASSLVYNHGNEQFF	TGTGCCAGCAGCTTAGTTTACAACCATGGGAATGAGCAGTTCTTC	TRBJ2-1	TRBV7-9	.	few
CASSLVGRGRLETQYF	TGTGCCAGCAGCTTAGTGGGTCGGGGCCGCTTAGAGACCCAGTACTTC	TRBJ2-5	TRBV7-2	.	.
CSARVDSLLANYGYTF	TGCAGTGCTAGAGTCGACAGCCTCCTAGCTAACTATGGCTACACCTTC	TRBJ1-2	TRBV20-1	.	.
CASSPPGGLFYGYTF	TGTGCCAGCAGCCCTCCGGGGGGATTATTCTATGGCTACACCTTC	TRBJ1-2	TRBV7-9	.	few
CASSLLVYEQYF	TGTGCCAGCAGCTTACTAGTTTACGAGCAGTACTTC	TRBJ2-7	TRBV7-2	.	few
CASSTGETGSANYGYTF	TGTGCCAGCAGCACCGGCGAGACAGGGTCCGCTAACTATGGCTACACCTTC	TRBJ1-2	TRBV7-9	TRBD1	.
CASSLRTDVYNEQFF	TGTGCCAGCAGCTTAAGGACAGATGTCTACAATGAGCAGTTCTTC	TRBJ2-1	TRBV7-9	.	hyperexpanded
CASSLGTDYGYTF	TGTGCCAGCAGCTTAGGGACGGACTATGGCTACACCTTC	TRBJ1-2	TRBV7-3	.	.
CASTTGWDTQYF	TGTGCCAGCACGACGGGTTGGGATACGCAGTATTTT	TRBJ2-3	TRBV7-9	.	few
CASSEAGGGTGELFF	TGTGCCAGCAGTGAAGCGGGGGGAGGAACCGGGGAGCTGTTTTTT	TRBJ2-2	TRBV2	.	.
CASSLEGVAGGLWAEQFF	TGTGCCAGCAGCTTAGAGGGGGTAGCGGGGGGTTTATGGGCTGAGCAGTTCTTC	TRBJ2-1	TRBV7-9	TRBD2	.
CASSLAPGTEAFF	TGTGCCAGCAGCTTAGCTCCCGGAACTGAAGCTTTCTTT	TRBJ1-1	TRBV7-6	.	few
CASSLARGATDTQYF	TGTGCCAGCAGCTTAGCCAGGGGCGCCACAGATACGCAGTATTTT	TRBJ2-3	TRBV11-2	.	many
CASGRTGNTEAFF	TGTGCCAGCGGTCGAACGGGGAACACTGAAGCTTTCTTT	TRBJ1-1	TRBV6-2/TRBV6-3	.	few
CASSEDMGGYYEQYF	TGTGCCAGCAGTGAAGACATGGGTGGGTACTACGAGCAGTACTTC	TRBJ2-7	TRBV6-1	.	many
CASSLEGGANSPLHF	TGTGCCAGCAGCTTAGAGGGTGGCGCCAATTCACCCCTCCACTTT	TRBJ1-6	TRBV7-9	.	.
CASSDRVGGELFF	TGTGCCAGCAGTGACAGGGTTGGCGGGGAGCTGTTTTTT	TRBJ2-2	TRBV12-3/TRBV12-4	TRBD1	.
CASSLGAYSSTDTQYF	TGTGCCAGCAGCTTAGGAGCCTATTCTAGCACAGATACGCAGTATTTT	TRBJ2-3	TRBV7-8	.	few
CASSLSILDRVRNGYTF	TGTGCCAGCAGTTTATCGATTCTCGACAGGGTGCGTAATGGCTACACCTTC	TRBJ1-2	TRBV27	TRBD1	.
CASSLVLGTEAFF	TGTGCCAGCAGCTTAGTCCTGGGCACTGAAGCTTTCTTT	TRBJ1-1	TRBV11-3	.	.
CASSFSGVTDTQYF	TGTGCCAGCAGCTTTTCAGGGGTGACAGATACGCAGTATTTT	TRBJ2-3	TRBV7-6	.	few
CASSQVLRSGYGYTF	TGTGCCAGCAGCCAAGTCCTACGGTCGGGGTATGGCTACACCTTC	TRBJ1-2	TRBV4-2	.	once
CASSLLPWTEEAGAYNEQFF	TGTGCCAGCAGTTTACTGCCCTGGACTGAAGAAGCGGGGGCCTACAATGAGCAGTTCTTC	TRBJ2-1	TRBV12-3/TRBV12-4	TRBD2	.
CASSHGYATGLAIDNEQFF	TGCGCCAGCAGCCATGGATATGCGACGGGACTAGCGATCGACAATGAGCAGTTCTTC	TRBJ2-1	TRBV4-1	TRBD2	.